The 2 T cell receptor beta chains listed next were all sequenced from one sample in a study of cytomegalovirus exposure and HLA in healthy donors. The assay was immunoSEQ multiplex PCR, and TCRdb's table has in-frame clones only and misses some. The table has under 250,000 clones, over 75% seen once; the top ten hold roughly 2%. Source material: PBMCs. The receptors come from a woman between 18 and 29 years old in good health and CMV-seropositive.

The chain carries TRBV7-9 and TRBJ2-2; 7 nucleotides align to TRBD1. The V gene's germline CDR1 is SEHNR and CDR2 FQNEAQ (reference sequence). The CDR3 loop spans 16 amino acids. V was clipped by 1 base and J by 3 bases; unmatched bases: 5. The CDR3 coding sequence is TGTGCCAGCAGCTTAGGACAGGGAGAGGACACCGGGGAGCTGTTTTTT. As protein: CASSLGQGEDTGELFF.

Details on this clone: At the DNA level, this CDR3 is encoded by other sequences in the same sample as well. This chain links TRBV20-1 with TRBJ2-1; no clear D gene. The CDR3 covers 11 residues. V was trimmed by 3 bases and J by 4 bases, leaving 4 bases between them. Looked up from germline, CDR1 is DFQATT and CDR2 is SNEGSKA (reference sequence). CDR3 loop: CSASAYNEQFF. The CDR3 nucleotides are TGCAGTGCTAGCGCGTACAATGAGCAGTTCTTC.